A selection of T cell receptor beta chains follows, all from one sample in a study of cytomegalovirus exposure and HLA in healthy donors. Sequenced by immunoSEQ multiplex PCR; TCRdb stores in-frame clones only, minus some. The sample consists of approximately 97,000 clones, under 90% of them appearing once. The sample was PBMCs. The receptors originated from a woman between 65 and 79 years old in good health and CMV-seropositive. Each CDR3 is given with its conserved first and last residue. The D gene is left open where the match is weak. The size field is filled for only some rows; it gives once, few, many or a size class.

>.|TRBD1|TRBJ1-1|TRBV19
TGTGCCAGTAACCATGGGACAGGGGTAAGGGTGACTGAAGCTTTCTTT
CASNHGTGVRVTEAFF
>.|TRBD1|TRBJ2-7|TRBV18
TGTGCCAGCTCACTCGGGACAGGGTTTCGCGAGCAGTACTTC
CASSLGTGFREQYF
>.|TRBD1|TRBJ2-6|TRBV4-2
TGTGCCAGCAGCCAAGAACTTTGGGACAGGGTTATCATAATATCTGGGGCCAACGTCCTGACTTTC
CASSQELWDRVIIISGANVLTF
>.|TRBD1|TRBJ2-7|TRBV7-8
TGTGCCAGCAGCTTAGCGATCGGGACAGAATACGAGCAGTACTTC
CASSLAIGTEYEQYF
>few|.|TRBJ1-5|TRBV30
TGTGCCTGGAGTGGGAGTGGGGGCGCAGGCAATCAGCCCCAGCATTTT
CAWSGSGGAGNQPQHF
>.|.|TRBJ2-3|TRBV7-6
TGTGCCAGCAGTTTTGGACTAGATACGCAGTATTTT
CASSFGLDTQYF
>.|.|TRBJ2-1|TRBV5-6
TGTGCCAGCAGCTTGGGCGTCGAGCAGTTCTTC
CASSLGVEQFF
>.|TRBD2|TRBJ2-1|TRBV11-3
TGTGCCAGCAGCTCCCCCCAGCGGGAGTTGAATGAGCAGTTCTTC
CASSSPQRELNEQFF
>.|TRBD1|TRBJ1-5|TRBV27
TGTGCCAGCCCTCCCGACTACTTGGACAGGGAGTATCAGCCCCAGCATTTT
CASPPDYLDREYQPQHF
>few|.|TRBJ1-1|TRBV19
TGTGCCAGCATAAGGGAGGCAGGGAGGGCTGAAGCTTTCTTT
CASIREAGRAEAFF
>.|.|TRBJ1-2|TRBV14
TGTGCCAGCAGCCAACAGGCCTATGGCTACACCTTC
CASSQQAYGYTF
>once|.|TRBJ2-7|TRBV5-8
TGTGCCAGCAGCTCCCCAAGGGATAGCAGGAGGTTAGTTGAGCAGTACTTC
CASSSPRDSRRLVEQYF
>.|.|TRBJ2-2|TRBV5-1
TGCGCCAGCAGCTCAGGACTGACGAACACCGGGGAGCTGTTTTTT
CASSSGLTNTGELFF
>.|.|TRBJ2-1|TRBV7-8
TGTGCCAGCAGCTTATCAGGGTCTAATGAGCAGTTCTTC
CASSLSGSNEQFF
>.|TRBD1|TRBJ1-4|TRBV6-6
TGTGCCAGCAGTTTTCAGGGGGCCAGTGAAAAACTGTTTTTT
CASSFQGASEKLFF
>once|.|TRBJ1-1|TRBV4-3
TGCGCCAGCAGCCAACCCTACAGCGGGCAAGCTTTCTTT
CASSQPYSGQAFF
>.|.|TRBJ1-2|TRBV28
TGTGCCAGCAGTCGGCCGGGTCCCCCTTATGGCTACACCTTC
CASSRPGPPYGYTF
>.|.|TRBJ2-5|TRBV5-1
TGCGCCAGCAGCTTGGGCAGGGGTTACCAAGAGACCCAGTACTTC
CASSLGRGYQETQYF
>.|.|TRBJ1-1|TRBV18
TGTGCCAGCCGGGGAGGGAGGAGCACTGAAGCTTTCTTT
CASRGGRSTEAFF
>.|.|TRBJ2-3|TRBV7-3
TGTGCCAGCAGCCTTGACCCGGGTAGCACAGATACGCAGTATTTT
CASSLDPGSTDTQYF
>.|TRBD1|TRBJ2-1|TRBV11-3
TGTGCCAGCAGCGCCGACAGGGTTTCCTACAATGAGCAGTTCTTC
CASSADRVSYNEQFF
>.|TRBD1|TRBJ1-5|TRBV2
TGTGCCAGCTGTTTGTATAGGACAGGGCAGGATCAGCCCCAGCATTTT
CASCLYRTGQDQPQHF
>.|.|TRBJ2-7|TRBV7-8
TGTGCCAGCCGAAGCGGCAGAAACTCCTACGAGCAGTACTTC
CASRSGRNSYEQYF
>.|TRBD1|TRBJ1-4|TRBV19
TGTGCCAGTAGTACGACAGGGACGGCTAATGAAAAACTGTTTTTT
CASSTTGTANEKLFF
>.|.|TRBJ2-2|TRBV7-9
TGTGCCAGCAGCTTAGCAGGGAGGTCCACCGGGGAGCTGTTTTTT
CASSLAGRSTGELFF
>.|TRBD1|TRBJ1-2|TRBV6-5
TGTGCCAGCAGTTTGGACAGGTTGGAGGGCTACACCTTC
CASSLDRLEGYTF
>.|.|TRBJ1-1|TRBV11-2
TGTGCCAGCAGCTGGTCAGGCACGAACACTGAAGCTTTCTTT
CASSWSGTNTEAFF
>.|.|TRBJ1-2|TRBV19
TGTGCCAGTAGTATGGTGGCCAGGGTTCTCTATGGCTACACCTTC
CASSMVARVLYGYTF
>.|.|TRBJ2-3|TRBV4-1
TGCGCCAGCAGCCAAGATTCAAGTTTTAGTGTGGATACGCAGTATTTT
CASSQDSSFSVDTQYF